Below are 27 T cell receptor beta chains sequenced from a single sample in a study of technical replicates of blood from a handful of donors. Generated by immunoSEQ multiplex PCR, the TCRdb table keeps only in-frame clones and is missing some. The table lists around 81,000 clones, over 75% of them singletons, with around 4% in the top ten. The specimen sequenced was PBMCs. These receptors all come from a human donor in good health. Some clones in this sample may be carry-over from other donors' samples.

A few counts support this clone. This rearrangement joins TRBV28 to TRBJ1-3, with D possibly TRBD1 on 5 matching bases. The CDR3 sequence is 12 residues long. V was shortened by 8 bases and J by 5 bases, with 10 bases between the two germline ends. Germline CDR1 reads MDHEN; CDR2 reads SYDVKM. The CDR3 spells CASGYRRNTIYF. DNA of the CDR3: TGTGCCAGCGGATACAGGAGAAACACCATATATTTT.

This rearrangement joins TRBV19 to TRBJ2-7, with TRBD1 matching over 8 bases. CDR3 length: 13 amino acids. The V gene end was trimmed by 8 bases and the J gene end by 2 bases; junction bases not matched to a gene: 5. Germline V CDR1 and CDR2: LNHDA, SQIVND (reference sequence). The CDR3 DNA reads as TGTGCCAGTCGGGACAGGTGGACCTACGAGCAGTACTTC. It codes for CASRDRWTYEQYF.

In its sample, this clone was seen a few times. CDR3 residues: CASSPSGGGQPQHF. The CDR3 DNA reads TGTGCCAGCAGTCCCTCGGGGGGCGGTCAGCCCCAGCATTTT. This sequence joins TRBV6-5 and TRBJ1-5, with D perhaps TRBD1 (6 bases). CDR1 and CDR2 from the germline V gene are MNHEY and SVGAGI. The V end lost 5 bases, the J end lost 6 bases, and 14 bases lay between the germline ends. The CDR3 extends over 14 amino acids.

The chain carries TRBV4-3 and TRBJ2-3, with a weak D call TRBD2 (6 bases). The ends were cut back, 5 bases at V and 6 bases at J, with 12 bases in the middle. This CDR3 contains 13 residues. Germline V gene lookup returns CDR1 LGHNA and CDR2 YSLEER. In DNA, the CDR3 is TGCGCCAGCAGCTCCAGACTAGTCGATACGCAGTATTTT. This encodes CASSSRLVDTQYF.

V gene TRBV4-1 combines with J gene TRBJ1-1, with D possibly matching TRBD1 (6 bases). Trimming removed 1 base from V and 4 bases from J, with 16 bases in between. This CDR3 spans 16 amino acids. The germline CDR1 and CDR2 sequences are MGHRA and YSYEKL. In DNA form, the CDR3 reads TGCGCCAGCAGCCAAGGTGTACGGGGGGGCGGCACTGAAGCTTTCTTT. It yields the protein CASSQGVRGGGTEAFF.

The chain uses TRBV30 and TRBJ1-5; 10 bases align to TRBD1. Germline CDR1 reads GTSNPN; CDR2 reads SVGIG (reference sequence). V was clipped by 3 bases and J by 0 bases; unmatched bases: 5. The CDR3 runs 16 residues. The CDR3 region is CAWRGQGRYSNQPQHF. In DNA, the CDR3 is TGTGCCTGGAGGGGACAGGGGAGATATAGCAATCAGCCCCAGCATTTT.

This clone was observed once. The chain uses TRBV7-2 and TRBJ2-1; 13 nucleotides agree with TRBD2. After removal of 4 bases from V and 9 bases from J, the junction contained 9 bases not matched to a gene. Germline CDR1 SGHTA, CDR2 FQGNSA. The CDR3 runs 16 residues. This chain's CDR3 is CASSYYTSGRAGEQFF. The CDR3 DNA follows: TGTGCCAGCAGCTACTACACTAGCGGGAGGGCCGGTGAGCAGTTCTTC.

The chain joins TRBV7-9 to TRBJ2-1, with 10 bases lining up with TRBD2. The V gene end was trimmed by 5 bases and the J gene end by 7 bases; junction bases not matched to a gene: 8. CDR1 and CDR2 from the germline V gene are SEHNR and FQNEAQ (reference sequence). This CDR3 spans 15 amino acids. This chain's CDR3 is CASSPPGTSVNEQFF. The CDR3 region has the DNA TGTGCCAGCAGCCCACCCGGGACTAGCGTTAATGAGCAGTTCTTC. Combining the CDR3 with reference TRBV7-9 and TRBJ2-1 gives the whole variable domain DTGVSQNPRHKITKRGQNVTFRCDPISEHNRLYWYRQTLGQGPEFLTYFQNEAQLEKSRLLSDRFSAERPKGSFSTLEIQRTEQGDSAMYLCASSPPGTSVNEQFFGPGTRLTVL.

This clone has just one count. The chain joins TRBV4-2 to TRBJ1-2, with TRBD1 as a possible D gene (5 bases). The CDR3 is 14 amino acids. V gave up 3 bases and J gave up 2 bases, with 10 bases separating them. Per germline, CDR1 LGHNA and CDR2 YNFKEQ. For the CDR3, the DNA is TGTGCCAGCAGCCAGGGGACTCAGAACTATGGCTACACCTTC. Translation: CASSQGTQNYGYTF.

The CDR3 is CSVEGSRTGSGGYTF. The CDR3 DNA reads TGCAGCGTTGAAGGAAGCCGGACAGGGTCGGGCGGCTACACCTTC. The V call is TRBV29-1, the J call TRBJ1-2; the match to TRBD1 covers 8 bases. The CDR3 sequence is 15 residues long. V lost 1 base, J lost 8 bases, and 12 bases stayed unmatched. Per germline, CDR1 SQVTM and CDR2 ANQGSEA.

V gene TRBV28 combines with J gene TRBJ2-7, with 8 bases identical to TRBD1. Germline-derived CDR1 and CDR2 are MDHEN and SYDVKM. The CDR3 has 16 amino acids. V shed 6 bases and J 3 bases; nucleotides not matched to a gene: 13. The CDR3, as DNA: TGTGCCAGCAGCCACCAAGCAGGGACAGGACACTACGAGCAGTACTTC. It encodes CASSHQAGTGHYEQYF.

This clone was detected only a few times. This chain uses TRBV9 with TRBJ1-6, with 8 bases identical to TRBD1. The V and J ends lost 0 bases and 10 bases, in that order; junction bases with no gene match: 6. The CDR3 contains 15 residues. In germline, CDR1 is SGDLS, CDR2 YYNGEE. The CDR3, as DNA: TGTGCCAGCAGCGTAGCCGGCCAGGGGGCATCACCCCTCCACTTT. Its translation is CASSVAGQGASPLHF.

Worth noting for this clone: The junction and the germline gene differ at one end; a read error may be behind it. This chain links TRBV4-2 with TRBJ2-1, with TRBD2 identical over 14 bases. This CDR3 is 16 amino acids long. CDR1 and CDR2 from the germline V gene are LGHNA and YNFKEQ. In DNA form, the CDR3 reads TGTGCCAGCAGCCATCTCGGACTAGCGGGAGGCCCCCCCAAGCTCTTC. This translates into CASSHLGLAGGPPKLF.

The chain has TRBV5-6 and TRBJ1-2, with 7 bases lining up with TRBD1. Germline-derived CDR1 and CDR2 are SGHDT and YYEEEE. The CDR3 extends over 14 amino acids. V gave up 3 bases and J gave up 6 bases; unmatched junction bases: 8. DNA of the CDR3: TGTGCCAGCAGCTCCGGACAGGTATGGGATGGCTACACCTTC. Encoded protein: CASSSGQVWDGYTF.

This clone was seen a handful of times. The chain employs TRBV7-9 and TRBJ1-5, with 7 bases aligning to TRBD1. This CDR3 spans 16 amino acids. Germline lookup yields CDR1 SEHNR and CDR2 FQNEAQ (reference sequence). The V segment lost 5 bases and the J segment 4 bases; nucleotides outside the gene matches: 11. CDR3 in amino acids: CASSRFGTENNQPQHF. DNA for the CDR3: TGTGCCAGCAGCCGTTTCGGGACAGAAAATAATCAGCCCCAGCATTTT.

The genes are TRBV7-6 and TRBJ2-1; 8 nucleotides agree with TRBD2. The V segment lost 5 bases and the J segment 6 bases; nucleotides outside the gene matches: 18. In germline, CDR1 is SGHVS, CDR2 FNYEAQ. The length of the CDR3 is 18 residues. The DNA of the CDR3 is TGTGCCAGCAGCGTGATAAGCGGGGGTACAATCGCTTTCAATGAGCAGTTCTTC. Its protein product is CASSVISGGTIAFNEQFF.

The V gene is TRBV29-1, the J gene TRBJ1-5; D is undetermined. CDR3 length equals 13 residues. Germline-derived CDR1 and CDR2 are SQVTM and ANQGSEA. Trimming pared 4 bases from V and 7 bases from J, leaving 14 bases between. The CDR3 nucleotides read TGCAGCGTTGGGGCCGATCCTGGGCAGCCCCAGCATTTT. This gives the protein CSVGADPGQPQHF. The complete variable domain, with remaining parts taken from reference TRBV29-1 and TRBJ1-5, reads SAVISQKPSRDICQRGTSLTIQCQVDSQVTMMFWYRQQPGQSLTLIATANQGSEATYESGFVIDKFPISRPNLTFSTLTVSNMSPEDSSIYLCSVGADPGQPQHFGDGTRLSIL.

The chain has TRBV9 and TRBJ2-5; 9 bases map to TRBD1. With 2 bases clipped from V and 4 bases from J, the junction kept 6 bases outside the gene matches. Germline CDR1 reads SGDLS; CDR2 reads YYNGEE. CDR3 length: 15 residues. CDR3 sequence: CASSVGGTGSETQYF. The DNA of the CDR3 is TGTGCCAGCAGCGTGGGGGGGACAGGGTCAGAGACCCAGTACTTC.

The V call is TRBV4-2, the J call TRBJ2-7, with 8 nucleotides matching TRBD2. The CDR3 loop spans 16 amino acids. V gave up 4 bases and J gave up 2 bases; unmatched junction bases: 10. The germline gives CDR1 LGHNA, CDR2 YNFKEQ. The CDR3, as DNA: TGTGCCAGCAGCCCCCCTCGGGGGGGGACTCCCTACGAGCAGTACTTC. Protein: CASSPPRGGTPYEQYF.

The chain employs TRBV28 and TRBJ1-2; 8 bases agree with TRBD1. CDR3 length: 14 residues. V shed 6 bases, J shed 4 bases, and the junction held 7 bases outside the gene matches. Germline loops: CDR1 MDHEN, CDR2 SYDVKM. Here the CDR3 DNA reads TGTGCCAGCAGACAGCAGGGGGCGGTCTATGGCTACACCTTC. Its translation is CASRQQGAVYGYTF.

DNA of the CDR3: TGTGCCAGCAGCGAAGACCTCCGGGGTGGCTACACCTTC. Its translation: CASSEDLRGGYTF. The chain employs TRBV6-6 and TRBJ1-2, with D hard to call. V lost 6 bases and J lost 7, with 15 bases in between. In germline, CDR1 is MNHNY, CDR2 SVGAGI (reference sequence). The CDR3 spans 13 residues.

The chain combines TRBV29-1 with TRBJ1-2, with 7 positions matching TRBD1. The CDR3 covers 13 residues. Looked up from germline, CDR1 is SQVTM and CDR2 is ANQGSEA. J lost 4 bases, V lost 4 bases, and 6 bases had no gene match. The CDR3 loop is CSVVRGQGYGYTF. The CDR3 region has the DNA TGCAGCGTTGTGAGGGGGCAGGGCTATGGCTACACCTTC.

The genes are TRBV4-3 and TRBJ1-4, with D uncertain. V was pared by 0 bases and J by 5 bases, with 7 bases between. This CDR3 spans 14 amino acids. Germline V CDR1 and CDR2: LGHNA, YSLEER. CDR3 nucleotides: TGCGCCAGCAGCCAAGATAGCAGAAATGAAAAACTGTTTTTT. It yields the protein CASSQDSRNEKLFF.

V and J are TRBV7-9 and TRBJ1-4; 7 nucleotides line up with TRBD1. Per the germline V gene, CDR1 is SEHNR and CDR2 is FQNEAQ (reference sequence). The CDR3 is 14 amino acids. V was pared by 5 bases and J by 4 bases, with 4 bases of the junction left unmatched. The CDR3 reads CASSLRDSNEKLFF. CDR3 nucleotide sequence: TGTGCCAGCAGCCTCCGGGACAGTAATGAAAAACTGTTTTTT.

This chain joins TRBV11-2 and TRBJ1-1; TRBD1 agrees at 7 bases. V dropped 2 bases and J dropped 3; count of bases not matched to a gene: 6. This CDR3 has 15 amino acids. Looked up from germline, CDR1 is SGHAT and CDR2 is FQNNGV. Written as DNA, the CDR3 is TGTGCCAGCAGCTTAAGGGGGCAGGGATACACTGAAGCTTTCTTT. Amino acid sequence: CASSLRGQGYTEAFF.

This clone was observed once. The rearrangement links TRBV7-5 to TRBJ2-7; the table's D call TRBD1 went unverified against the DNA. TRBV7-5 counts as a pseudogene. This CDR3 comprises 16 residues. CDR3 DNA: TGTGTCAGAAGCTTTTCCCAGGGGCCGACCTCCTACGAGCAGTACTTC. Protein product: CVRSFSQGPTSYEQYF.

V gene TRBV19 combines with J gene TRBJ1-2; 10 bases agree with TRBD1. V dropped 6 bases and J dropped 0; count of bases not matched to a gene: 7. The V gene's germline CDR1 is LNHDA and CDR2 SQIVND (reference sequence). This CDR3 is 16 amino acids long. CDR3 DNA: TGTGCCAGTAGCCCGGGACAGGGGCTTTCTAACTATGGCTACACCTTC. Encoded protein: CASSPGQGLSNYGYTF.